This record covers a single T cell receptor beta chain. The data were obtained in a study of blood T cell repertoires in COVID-19. Study overall: Researchers got acute and convalescent COVID-19 samples from the United States, Italy and Spain.

Trimming pared 0 bases from V and 5 bases from J, leaving 8 bases between. Germline V gives CDR1 SGHDT, CDR2 YYEEEE. The CDR3 totals 13 residues. In the authors' workflow: For nucleated cells, counts were estimated from reference gene primer amplification. Assay used: immunoSEQ multiplex PCR; TCRdb lists only in-frame clones, some missing. V and J calls and clone size are as listed in that table; D and trimming were resolved from the DNA. The repertoire includes over 150,000 clones, about 85% of them detected once, and roughly 1% sits in the top ten. The rearrangement links TRBV5-6 to TRBJ2-5, with D possibly TRBD1 on 7 matching bases. The sequenced sample consisted of peripheral blood. This sequence was found in a man aged 35 to 55 with acute or convalescent COVID-19. The CDR3 DNA reads TGTGCCAGCAGCTTGGCAGGGGGGGAGACCCAGTACTTC. It codes for CASSLAGGETQYF.